This entry describes one TCR beta chain. In its sample, this clonotype was seen many times. Its antigen remains undetermined. No base qualities exist here, and no much larger clone lies one base off it. The data are from a study of regulatory T cells in long-lasting Graves disease (TCRdb year 2021). Concerning the study at large: Antithyroid drugs had been taken for less than 3 months by newly diagnosed Graves' disease patients. Persistent Graves' disease patients were compared with newly diagnosed Graves' disease patients by peripheral blood TCR sequencing and RNA sequencing. TCR sequencing covered some 13 persistent and around 20 newly diagnosed Graves' disease patients, around 35 samples in total. The study took place in China and was registered as a clinical trial.

Study-level results and caveats: Sequencing and analysis were limited to the TCR beta chain. Persistent disease showed preferential use of TRBV28, TRBJ1-2 and TRBJ2-5, whereas newly diagnosed disease favored TRBV20-1 and TRBJ2-1. Only peripheral blood was studied, because thyroid tissue, the primary lesion, was inaccessible. The authors noted that the small sample size was a limitation that may lower accuracy. Compared with newly diagnosed patients, patients with persistent Graves' disease had lower TCR Shannon entropy and fewer highly expanded clones, which suggests clonal expansion. More public clonotypes were shared among persistent patients (2,741) than among newly diagnosed patients (roughly 1,000).

The library was generated by multiplex PCR. Sequenced on an Illumina HiSeq 4000. CDR3 regions were amplified by Arm-PCR with iRepertoire HTBI primers to construct TCR beta libraries. Gel purification was performed on PCR products prior to sequencing. Turning to the authors' computational methods: Gene usage analysis of CDR3 amino acid clonotypes relied on the approximately 68 TRBV and 15 or so TRBJ segments identified across samples. COPE and FqMerger were used to merge the filtered high-quality paired reads into contigs. BLAST was used to align contigs to IMGT TRBV, TRBD and TRBJ reference genes, and CDR3 was defined according to IMGT. Any clonotype with a frequency above 0.1% was classified as a highly expanded clone. Repertoire diversity was measured by Shannon entropy, and V-J evenness by the Gini coefficient. Clonotypes shared by more than one individual were considered public. TCRdb reran the public reads through fastp at Q25 and MiXCR, keeping productive beta chains. Duplicate CDR3 protein sequences are folded into a single record with the most common DNA and genes. TCRdb, rather than the study authors, made the V and J calls. The sample table shows a few hundred thousand distinct CDR3 sequences, and 15% are seen once. The top ten constitute about 8.3% of the sample.

Counted from cysteine to phenylalanine, this CDR3 has 15 amino acids. Only the CDR3 part of the read is kept: 45 bases, read in frame from the first base. Looking up the germline V gene (reference sequence) yields CDR1 DFQATT and CDR2 SNEGSKA. Ends trimmed: V by 5 bases, J by 9 bases; bases unmatched to a gene: 14. The time point label, read with the paper, signifies: newly diagnosed GD, antithyroid drugs for less than 3 months. For both TCR sequencing and RNA sequencing, RNA was extracted from PBMCs in TRIzol. The diagnosis of Graves' disease was made according to American Thyroid Association guidelines. Patients were recruited from an endocrinology department in Xi'an, China. From each patient, around 9 milliliters of peripheral blood was collected into an EDTA anticoagulant tube. Ficoll Paque Plus density gradient separation was used to isolate PBMCs, and no further T cell sorting was performed. RNA quality was checked with an Agilent 2100 Bioanalyzer and agarose gel, and concentration with a NanoDrop 2000.

These data were also reused for a study on T cells in Graves' hyperthyroidism and ophthalmopathy. The second investigation adds: Stable Graves' hyperthyroidism was defined as the absence of progression to ophthalmopathy over 18 months of follow-up. The hyperthyroidism patients were between 18 and 65 years old and newly diagnosed, with a disease duration of less than 2 months. Any patient with an uncontrolled infection, another autoimmune disease, pregnancy or lactation was excluded. Diagnoses were based on clinical symptoms, serum thyroxine and TRAb, thyroid ultrasound and orbital computed tomography. A first-round RT-PCR of the TCR CDR3 used the HTBI primer set with the Qiagen OneStep RT-PCR kit. Most expanded thyroid clonotypes (frequency above 0.001) were also detected in blood, suggesting blood repertoires may reflect thyroid immune responses. Ophthalmopathy was separated from stable hyperthyroidism by a 13 V-J signature model, with over 85% sensitivity and 81% to 83% specificity obtained in cross-validation and 80%/75% obtained in testing. In validation, the model predicted progression to ophthalmopathy a median of about 6.8 months before onset, with around 70% sensitivity and just under 75% specificity. TCR V-J signatures able to tell the groups apart were searched for in a discovery cohort of 100 patients, of whom approximately 40 had Graves' ophthalmopathy and 55 to 65 had stable Graves' hyperthyroidism. Prospective prediction of ophthalmopathy was tested in an independent validation cohort of fewer than 20 hyperthyroidism patients and 17 patients who later progressed to ophthalmopathy. For training and testing, the approximately 97 patients in the discovery cohort were randomly divided in a 7:3 ratio. Thyroid tissue and blood T-cell repertoires from more than 5 Graves' hyperthyroidism patients were also compared in the study. Following sampling, methimazole starting at 30 mg daily was given to hyperthyroidism patients, and high-dose intravenous methylprednisolone was given to ophthalmopathy patients. A second multiplex PCR round built the libraries, followed by size selection and purification. Paired-end sequencing of the libraries was performed with 100 bp reads on an Illumina HiSeq2000. Raw data were processed with SOAPnuke, discarding reads with adapters, uncalled bases, mean Phred below 15, or no exact constant-primer or identifier match. High-quality paired reads were merged with COPE v1.2.5, and unique nucleotide sequences were defined as clonotypes. MiTCR v1.1 was used to align clonotypes to the IMGT TRBV, TRBD and TRBJ reference segments. Only V-J combinations with frequency above 0.0001, covering 99.2% of repertoires, were analysed. The TCS score was defined as F50 (clonal expansion) divided by E x V (chaos), with BLOSUM62-based TCRdist calculated between CDR3 peptides within each V-J. Welch's t-statistics and random forest reduced 450 to 600 V-J features to roughly 13, which were used in a naive Bayes classifier (R e1071). No statistical method was used to fix the sample size in advance, and group allocation was not hidden from the investigators. TCR Vbeta CDR3 sequencing of some 140 peripheral blood samples (about 45 ophthalmopathy, roughly 72 hyperthyroidism and approximately 17 progressor patients) is reported in the paper.

The sequence links TRBV20-1 to TRBJ2-1; 9 nucleotides in the junction match TRBD2. The clonotype originates from a woman aged 40-49 years with Graves disease. Donor details come from another sample of the same person, matched by shared clones. Sequenced material: peripheral blood mononuclear cells (PBMCs), taken at new diagnosis, from a patient treated with antithyroid drugs. CDR3 protein: CSAPRGLREGSEQFF. The sequence in DNA is TGCAGTGCTCCACGTGGGTTGCGGGAGGGCAGTGAGCAGTTCTTC.